This T cell receptor beta chain stems from a study of shared clonotypes between healthy human individuals. All the donors were Caucasian adults who lived in Nashville, Tennessee. Findings and limits, study-wide: A reduction in generation probabilities was seen for non-shared clonotypes relative to those shared by all four donors.

Sequenced by immunoSEQ multiplex PCR; TCRdb stores in-frame clones only, minus some. The table lists about 2 million clones, roughly 96% of them singletons. Germline CDR1 reads SEHNR; CDR2 reads FQNEAQ (reference sequence). V was cut by 5 bases and J by 2 bases, with 10 bases left in between. CDR3 length: 15 residues. Of note for this clone: What it recognizes is unknown.

The chain has TRBV7-9 and TRBJ2-6; unclear D gene. Source material: naive CD4+ T cells sorted from blood. The subset denotes: CD45RA+ positively selected. This receptor was identified in a man in his late teens or twenties in good health. The CDR3 region is CASSPMTTGANVLTF. The CDR3 region has the DNA TGTGCCAGCAGCCCCATGACGACTGGGGCCAACGTCCTGACTTTC.